This TCR beta chain derives from a study of glioma-infiltrating T cells. Study outcomes and limitations: CDR3 overlap between tissue and blood was very small. Non-neoplastic patients had below-expected tissue-blood divergence, while all gliomas exceeded expectation.

V lost 3 bases and J 2 bases, leaving 4 bases between the germline ends. The germline V gene has CDR1 SGHTA and CDR2 FQGNSA. The CDR3 runs 12 residues. The iRepertoire nested amplicon-rescue multiplex PCR amplified TCR alpha and beta CDR3s from RNA. Tissue mRNA or PBMC total RNA, roughly 85-450 ng, went into one-step reverse transcription and amplification. Via MiXCR, TCRdb re-called the multiplex PCR reads, giving one row per CDR3 protein. This sample has about 93,000 distinct CDR3 sequences, with 35% to 50% found just once. This clonotype was seen repeatedly, ten times or more. Its antigen is unknown.

Sequenced sample: glioma tissue, nonneoplastic brain tissue, or PBMCs (not recorded which). The chain is built from TRBV7-2 and TRBJ1-2; D uncertain. The TCR sequence derives from a human donor with low-grade glioma or glioblastoma, undergoing nonglioma brain surgery, or in good health (not recorded which). CDR3 sequence: CASSFINYGYTF. Written as DNA, the CDR3 is TGTGCCAGCAGCTTTATAAACTATGGCTACACCTTC. The variable domain in full, with the rest retrieved from reference TRBV7-2 and TRBJ1-2, is GAGVSQSPSNKVTEKGKDVELRCDPISGHTALYWYRQSLGQGLEFLIYFQGNSAPDKSGLPSDRFSAERTGGSVSTLTIQRTQQEDSAVYLCASSFINYGYTFGSGTRLTVV.